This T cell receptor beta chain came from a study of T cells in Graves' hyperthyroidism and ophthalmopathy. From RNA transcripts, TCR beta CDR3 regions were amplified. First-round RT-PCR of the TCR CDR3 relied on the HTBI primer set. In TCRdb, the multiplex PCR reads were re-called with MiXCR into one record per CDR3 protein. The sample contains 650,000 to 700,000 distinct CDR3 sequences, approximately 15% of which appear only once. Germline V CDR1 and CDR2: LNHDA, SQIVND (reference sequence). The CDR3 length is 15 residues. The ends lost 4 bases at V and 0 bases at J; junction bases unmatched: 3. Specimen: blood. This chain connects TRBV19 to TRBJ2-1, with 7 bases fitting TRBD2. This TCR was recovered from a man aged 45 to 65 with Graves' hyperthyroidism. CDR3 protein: CASSKGGSSYNEQFF. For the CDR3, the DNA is TGTGCCAGTAGTAAAGGCGGGAGCTCCTACAATGAGCAGTTCTTC.